These 32 T cell receptor beta chains were sequenced from one sample in a study of blood T cell repertoires in COVID-19. Assay used: immunoSEQ multiplex PCR; TCRdb lists only in-frame clones, some missing. The table records around 180,000 clones, about 85% of them present only once. Sequencing input: peripheral blood. The receptors were sampled from a man between 65 and 85 years old with active or convalescent COVID-19.

V and J are TRBV28 and TRBJ2-1; 7 nucleotides align to TRBD2. The germline gives CDR1 MDHEN, CDR2 SYDVKM. The CDR3 covers 18 residues. V was clipped by 5 bases and J by 5 bases; unmatched bases: 18. The CDR3 protein is CASSLHPRAGVIHNEQFF. As DNA, the CDR3 is TGTGCCAGCAGTCTACACCCTCGTGCGGGAGTGATTCACAATGAGCAGTTCTTC.

The chain recombines TRBV6-7 with TRBJ1-2, with 9 bases lining up with TRBD1. TRBV6-7 has ORF status, its function being uncertain. J was trimmed by 6 bases and V by 7 bases; bases with no gene match: 9. The CDR3 consists of 14 residues. The DNA of the CDR3 is TGTGCCAGCATCGTACTGCGGGACAGGGATGGCTACACCTTC. It codes for CASIVLRDRDGYTF.

The chain combines TRBV5-6 with TRBJ2-4; D remains ambiguous. V was trimmed by 0 bases and J by 9 bases, leaving 13 bases between them. Germline loops: CDR1 SGHDT, CDR2 YYEEEE. The CDR3 has 14 residues. For the CDR3, the DNA is TGTGCCAGCAGCTTGGAGGCGGCACTGGGCATTCAGTACTTC. It encodes CASSLEAALGIQYF.

This rearrangement joins TRBV30 to TRBJ2-1; D may be TRBD2 (6 bases). The length of the CDR3 is 17 residues. Germline V gene sequence: CDR1 GTSNPN, CDR2 SVGIG (reference sequence). V lost 8 bases, J lost 5 bases, and 28 bases lay in between. The CDR3 DNA reads TGTGCCACATCGACCTTTGCGAGACGGCGGGGAAACAATGAGCAGTTCTTC. Translated: CATSTFARRRGNNEQFF.

The gene calls are TRBV15 and TRBJ2-7, with a tentative D call TRBD2 (6 bases). Germline V gives CDR1 LNHNV, CDR2 YYDKDF (reference sequence). This CDR3 contains 17 residues. V lost 1 base to trimming and J lost 1 base, with 17 bases between them. The DNA for the CDR3 is TGTGCCACCAGCAGAGCCCCGGGACGGGGGAGATCCTACGAGCAGTACTTC. Residues: CATSRAPGRGRSYEQYF.

The V and J genes are TRBV23-1 and TRBJ1-5; 7 nucleotides line up with TRBD1. TRBV23-1 is given ORF status, its function remaining uncertain. V lost 8 bases and J lost 4; bases outside the gene matches: 11. This CDR3 region has 15 residues. DNA for the CDR3: TGCGCCAGCGGCCTCTGGGGACAGCCGAATCAGCCCCAGCATTTT. Protein sequence: CASGLWGQPNQPQHF.

V is TRBV28 and J is TRBJ2-1, with 7 positions matching TRBD1. J was trimmed by 10 bases and V by 2 bases; bases with no gene match: 14. The germline CDR1 and CDR2 sequences are MDHEN and SYDVKM. The CDR3 totals 16 residues. This chain's CDR3 is CASSLTTGLRYREQFF. The CDR3 coding sequence is TGTGCCAGCAGTTTAACGACAGGGCTTCGGTATCGGGAGCAGTTCTTC.

The rearrangement joins TRBV18 to TRBJ1-4; 7 bases match TRBD1. Losses at the gene ends were 3 bases for V and 6 bases for J; bases not matched to a gene: 7. The CDR3 is 15 residues long. Germline CDR1 and CDR2: KGHSH and LQKENI. The CDR3 DNA sequence: TGTGCCAGCTCACCTACTAGGGGGCGCGATGAAAAACTGTTTTTT. Its translation is CASSPTRGRDEKLFF.

V usage is TRBV2 and J usage is TRBJ2-3, with 7 bases lining up with TRBD2. The CDR3 length is 15 residues. The ends lost 7 bases at V and 2 bases at J; junction bases unmatched: 9. Germline CDR1 reads SNHLY; CDR2 reads FYNNEI. In DNA form, the CDR3 reads TGTGCCAGCACCTTAACTAGCGCCTACACAGATACGCAGTATTTT. Translated: CASTLTSAYTDTQYF.

The V and J genes are TRBV5-1 and TRBJ1-6, with TRBD1 as a possible D gene (5 bases). This CDR3 is built from 14 residues. Germline V gene data show CDR1 as SGHRS and CDR2 as YFSETQ. Trimming pared 8 bases from V and 7 bases from J, leaving 16 bases between. CDR3 nucleotide sequence: TGCGCCAGTACTTGGGGGGAAAGGAATTCACCCCTCCACTTT. This sequence encodes CASTWGERNSPLHF.

For the CDR3, the DNA is TGCGCCAGCAGCCAGGCTAGCGGGAGGGCCGACAATGAGCAGTTCTTC. It encodes CASSQASGRADNEQFF. The gene calls are TRBV4-1 and TRBJ2-1; 12 nucleotides line up with TRBD2. The CDR3 runs 16 residues. V was clipped by 3 bases and J by 5 bases; unmatched bases: 5. Germline loops: CDR1 MGHRA, CDR2 YSYEKL.

This chain links TRBV7-9 with TRBJ2-2; weak D call: TRBD1 (5 bases). V lost 6 bases, J lost 0 bases, and 11 bases lay in between. This CDR3 has 15 residues. The germline V gene encodes CDR1 SEHNR and CDR2 FQNEAQ (reference sequence). The CDR3 sequence is CASRSGASNTGELFF. As DNA, the CDR3 is TGTGCCAGCAGGTCTGGGGCATCGAACACCGGGGAGCTGTTTTTT.

The chain links TRBV27 to TRBJ2-1; TRBD2 agrees at 9 bases. CDR1 is MNHEY, CDR2 SMNVEV, per germline (reference sequence). J was trimmed by 4 bases and V by 2 bases; bases with no gene match: 6. CDR3 length: 16 residues. CDR3 residues: CASSLGRLAAYNEQFF. The CDR3 nucleotides read TGTGCCAGCAGTTTAGGGCGACTAGCGGCTTACAATGAGCAGTTCTTC.

This clone was counted ten times or more. The genes are TRBV9 and TRBJ2-2; weak D call: TRBD2 (6 bases). The V gene's germline CDR1 is SGDLS and CDR2 YYNGEE. V shed 0 bases and J shed 2 bases, with 17 bases lying between them. The CDR3 covers 18 residues. The CDR3: CASSVALAGTPNTGELFF. The CDR3 DNA sequence: TGTGCCAGCAGCGTAGCTCTAGCCGGGACTCCAAACACCGGGGAGCTGTTTTTT.

The gene calls are TRBV28 and TRBJ2-5, with 8 bases lining up with TRBD2. The trim removed 4 bases at V and 7 bases at J, leaving 8 bases unmatched. The germline gives CDR1 MDHEN, CDR2 SYDVKM. This CDR3 has 14 amino acids. CDR3 bases: TGTGCCAGCAGTTCCTTTCTCGGGGGGGTGACCCAGTACTTC. Its protein is CASSSFLGGVTQYF. Using reference TRBV28 and TRBJ2-5 for the parts outside the CDR3, the full variable domain is DVKVTQSSRYLVKRTGEKVFLECVQDMDHENMFWYRQDPGLGLRLIYFSYDVKMKEKGDIPEGYSVSREKKERFSLILESASTNQTSMYLCASSSFLGGVTQYFGPGTRLLVL.

The chain couples TRBV6-2 or TRBV6-3 to TRBJ2-2, with a weak D call TRBD2 (6 bases). V was cut by 6 bases and J by 3 bases, with 14 bases left in between. The CDR3 is 15 amino acids. Looked up from germline, CDR1 is MNHEY and CDR2 is SVGEGT. The CDR3 reads CASSQAGTYTGELFF. As DNA, the CDR3 is TGTGCCAGCAGCCAAGCGGGTACCTACACCGGGGAGCTGTTTTTT.

J is TRBJ2-5 and V is TRBV2; tentative D call: TRBD1 (5 bases). Germline lookup yields CDR1 SNHLY and CDR2 FYNNEI. The CDR3 extends over 12 amino acids. DNA of the CDR3: TGTGTCTCTGGGGCTAGAAAAGAGACCCAGTACTTC. Translating it yields CVSGARKETQYF.

The J gene is TRBJ2-3, the V gene TRBV5-6; a weak D match, TRBD1 (6 bases). The CDR3 consists of 14 residues. Trimming shortened V by 1 base and J by 0 bases, and 6 bases separated the two germline ends. Germline CDR1 and CDR2: SGHDT and YYEEEE. CDR3 region: CASSLTGSTDTQYF. The CDR3 region has the DNA TGTGCCAGCAGCTTGACAGGGAGCACAGATACGCAGTATTTT.

This chain connects TRBV5-4 to TRBJ1-2, with 7 bases fitting TRBD1. The CDR3 loop spans 15 amino acids. Germline V CDR1 and CDR2: SGHNT, YYREEE (reference sequence). V trimming: 6 bases; J trimming: 5 bases; junction bases outside the gene matches: 13. The CDR3: CASNRGDSDWYGYTF. CDR3 nucleotide sequence: TGTGCCAGCAACCGTGGGGACAGCGACTGGTATGGCTACACCTTC.

V and J are TRBV28 and TRBJ2-1; D call uncertain. The V gene's germline CDR1 is MDHEN and CDR2 SYDVKM. The CDR3 runs 15 residues. V gave up 5 bases and J gave up 2 bases, with 13 bases separating them. In DNA, the CDR3 is TGTGCCAGCAGTCTATCGACACAAGCCTACAATGAGCAGTTCTTC. Its protein is CASSLSTQAYNEQFF.

The V and J genes are TRBV14 and TRBJ1-1; tentative D call: TRBD1 (6 bases). From germline, CDR1 is SGHDN and CDR2 FVKESK. Trimming took off 4 bases at V and 8 bases at J, with 17 bases between the two ends. The CDR3 has 14 residues. The CDR3: CASSPFGTSSEAFF. The CDR3 bases are TGTGCCAGCAGCCCTTTTGGGACAAGTAGCGAAGCTTTCTTT.

The V call is TRBV6-5, the J call TRBJ2-6, with D tentatively TRBD1 (6 bases). Trimming cost V 8 bases and J 4 bases, with 15 bases left between them. In germline, CDR1 is MNHEY, CDR2 SVGAGI. The CDR3 length is 15 residues. The CDR3 spells CASRQVSSGANVLTF. DNA of the CDR3: TGTGCCAGCCGACAGGTGTCATCCGGGGCCAACGTCCTGACTTTC.

The gene calls are TRBV2 and TRBJ2-1; 8 bases match TRBD2. Germline-derived CDR1 and CDR2 are SNHLY and FYNNEI. The CDR3 sequence is 15 residues long. Trimming removed 5 bases from V and 4 bases from J; junction bases left unmatched: 7. The DNA for the CDR3 is TGTGCCAGCAGTCTCGGGCGGGGGGTTTACAATGAGCAGTTCTTC. Protein sequence: CASSLGRGVYNEQFF. The whole variable domain, filled in from reference TRBV2 and TRBJ2-1, reads EPEVTQTPSHQVTQMGQEVILRCVPISNHLYFYWYRQILGQKVEFLVSFYNNEISEKSEIFDDQFSVERPDGSNFTLKIRSTKLEDSAMYFCASSLGRGVYNEQFFGPGTRLTVL.

The V and J genes are TRBV27 and TRBJ1-1; 8 bases fit TRBD1. Looked up from germline, CDR1 is MNHEY and CDR2 is SMNVEV (reference sequence). The CDR3 covers 15 residues. Trimming cost V 5 bases and J 2 bases; bases outside gene matches: 7. This CDR3 is CASSGGTGRNTEAFF. CDR3 DNA sequence: TGTGCCAGCAGTGGGGGGACAGGCAGAAACACTGAAGCTTTCTTT.

The chain couples TRBV24-1 to TRBJ2-3, with D possibly matching TRBD1 (6 bases). CDR3 length: 16 amino acids. V lost 1 base and J 4 bases, leaving 14 bases between the germline ends. CDR1 and CDR2 from the germline V gene are KGHDR and SFDVKD. The CDR3 loop reads CATSDLGRGRADTQYF. The CDR3 DNA reads as TGTGCCACCAGTGATTTAGGCAGGGGAAGGGCAGATACGCAGTATTTT.

The chain uses TRBV24-1 and TRBJ2-5; 9 nucleotides match TRBD2. CDR3 length: 16 amino acids. CDR1 KGHDR and CDR2 SFDVKD come from the germline V gene. With V trimmed by 4 bases and J by 5 bases, 10 bases remained unmatched. The CDR3 DNA sequence: TGTGCCACCAGTGACCCAATAGCGGGAGTGAAGGAGACCCAGTACTTC. It encodes CATSDPIAGVKETQYF.

This clone occurred once. The chain carries TRBV28 and TRBJ2-5, with D maybe TRBD1 (6 bases). CDR1 is MDHEN, CDR2 SYDVKM, per germline. The CDR3 runs to 14 residues. V lost 6 bases and J 4 bases, leaving 15 bases between the germline ends. CDR3 bases: TGTGCCAGCAGCCCCAGGGGTTTGCTAGAGACCCAGTACTTC. Protein sequence: CASSPRGLLETQYF.

The chain employs TRBV6-5 and TRBJ2-3; D unresolved. V was pared by 2 bases and J by 6 bases, with 15 bases between. The CDR3 has 15 amino acids. Germline V gene data show CDR1 as MNHEY and CDR2 as SVGAGI. The CDR3 spells CASSYNALSRDTQYF. For the CDR3, the DNA is TGTGCCAGCAGTTACAATGCACTGTCCAGGGATACGCAGTATTTT.

This chain joins TRBV25-1 and TRBJ2-1, with 12 bases fitting TRBD2. V trimming: 6 bases; J trimming: 2 bases; junction bases outside the gene matches: 2. The CDR3 is made up of 15 amino acids. The V gene's germline CDR1 is MGHDK and CDR2 SYGVNS. The CDR3 DNA sequence: TGTGCCAGCAGAGGGACTAGCGGGCCCTACAATGAGCAGTTCTTC. It is translated as CASRGTSGPYNEQFF. Looking up the rest from reference TRBV25-1 and TRBJ2-1 gives the full variable domain: EADIYQTPRYLVIGTGKKITLECSQTMGHDKMYWYQQDPGMELHLIHYSYGVNSTEKGDLSSESTVSRIRTEHFPLTLESARPSHTSQYLCASRGTSGPYNEQFFGPGTRLTVL.

V gene TRBV21-1 combines with J gene TRBJ2-7; the tabulated D call, TRBD2, remains unverified against the DNA. TRBV21-1 is a pseudogene locus. CDR3 length equals 11 residues. The CDR3 DNA sequence: TGTGCCAGCAGCAACTGCTACGAGCAGTACTTC. Translating gives CASSNCYEQYF.

The chain has TRBV5-6 and TRBJ1-1, with 8 bases that match TRBD1. CDR3 size: 14 residues. CDR1 and CDR2 (germline): SGHDT, YYEEEE. With V trimmed by 4 bases and J by 5 bases, 7 bases remained unmatched. CDR3 region: CASSSRGLTTEAFF. CDR3 DNA sequence: TGTGCCAGCAGCAGCAGGGGGCTTACGACTGAAGCTTTCTTT.

The gene calls are TRBV3-1 (or the pseudogene TRBV3-2) and TRBJ2-5; 7 positions agree with TRBD1. The CDR3 is 15 residues long. The trim removed 4 bases at V and 7 bases at J, leaving 12 bases unmatched. Germline CDR1 is LGHDT and CDR2 is YNNKEL (reference sequence). The CDR3 bases are TGTGCCAGCAGCCGAACCGACAGGGCGAGGGGGACCCAGTACTTC. Protein sequence: CASSRTDRARGTQYF.